What follows are 14 T cell receptor beta chains derived from one specimen sequenced in a study of shared clonotypes between healthy human individuals. Sequenced by immunoSEQ multiplex PCR; TCRdb stores in-frame clones only, minus some. The sample shows under 1,100,000 clones, about 70% of them seen only once. The sequenced material came from memory CD4+ T cells sorted from blood. Indicated subset: CD45RA-negative fraction. These receptors were collected from a man aged 18 to 29 in good health.

A remark on this clone: At the DNA level, this CDR3 is encoded by other sequences in the same sample as well. This sequence joins TRBV5-1 and TRBJ2-3; D gene uncertain. In germline, CDR1 is SGHRS, CDR2 YFSETQ. The germline V and J ends were trimmed by 4 bases and 4 bases, with 7 bases remaining between them. This CDR3 is built from 12 residues. CDR3 in amino acids: CASSRGADTQYF. The DNA of the CDR3 is TGCGCCAGCAGCCGTGGCGCAGATACGCAGTATTTT.

This clone was recorded only once. This sequence joins TRBV28 and TRBJ1-2, with D maybe TRBD1 (5 bases). The V end lost 5 bases, the J end lost 4 bases, and 8 bases lay between the germline ends. This CDR3 comprises 12 residues. Germline loops: CDR1 MDHEN, CDR2 SYDVKM. CDR3 loop: CASSRGSYGYTF. DNA of the CDR3: TGTGCCAGCAGTCGGGGGTCCTATGGCTACACCTTC.

The chain links TRBV11-2 to TRBJ2-3; tentative D call: TRBD2 (9 bases). This CDR3 has 17 residues. The V and J ends lost 4 bases and 2 bases respectively, with 19 bases between them. Germline lookup yields CDR1 SGHAT and CDR2 FQNNGV. The DNA of the CDR3 is TGTGCCAGCAGCTCTCTAGCGGGACAGGCGCCCACAGATACGCAGTATTTT. This encodes CASSSLAGQAPTDTQYF. The full variable domain, with the rest looked up from reference TRBV11-2 and TRBJ2-3, is EAGVAQSPRYKIIEKRQSVAFWCNPISGHATLYWYQQILGQGPKLLIQFQNNGVVDDSQLPKDRFSAERLKGVDSTLKIQPAKLEDSAVYLCASSSLAGQAPTDTQYFGPGTRLTVL.

This chain links TRBV6-6 with TRBJ1-1, with 7 bases fitting TRBD1. CDR3 length equals 15 residues. Germline V lookup: CDR1 MNHNY, CDR2 SVGAGI (reference sequence). V shed 5 bases, J shed 0 bases, and the junction held 6 bases outside the gene matches. This CDR3 reads CASSALGQMNTEAFF. CDR3 nucleotide sequence: TGTGCCAGCAGTGCCCTGGGACAGATGAACACTGAAGCTTTCTTT.

In its sample, this clone was seen once. The chain recombines TRBV5-1 with TRBJ2-3; 7 positions agree with TRBD1. The CDR3 is made up of 16 amino acids. Germline V lookup: CDR1 SGHRS, CDR2 YFSETQ. With 0 bases clipped from V and 2 bases from J, the junction kept 6 bases outside the gene matches. Here the CDR3 DNA reads TGCGCCAGCAGCTTGGTACTGGGACAGCTCACAGATACGCAGTATTTT. Its protein is CASSLVLGQLTDTQYF. The whole variable domain, remainder taken from reference TRBV5-1 and TRBJ2-3, is KAGVTQTPRYLIKTRGQQVTLSCSPISGHRSVSWYQQTPGQGLQFLFEYFSETQRNKGNFPGRFSGRQFSNSRSEMNVSTLELGDSALYLCASSLVLGQLTDTQYFGPGTRLTVL.

This CDR3 reads CASSESDSYYGYTF. In DNA, the CDR3 is TGTGCCAGCAGTGAATCCGACAGCTACTATGGCTACACCTTC. This chain joins TRBV6-1 and TRBJ1-2; D might be TRBD1 (5 bases). This CDR3 is 14 amino acids long. The V gene's germline CDR1 is MNHNS and CDR2 SASEGT. V was trimmed by 2 bases and J by 3 bases, leaving 10 bases between them.

This clone was observed at least ten times. The V call is TRBV30, the J call TRBJ1-1; no firm D call. Germline-derived CDR1 and CDR2 are GTSNPN and SVGIG (reference sequence). V lost 3 bases and J lost 6, with 14 bases in between. This CDR3 has 13 residues. CDR3 DNA sequence: TGTGCCTGGAGGGACGGTCTTTTCGCTGAAGCTTTCTTT. Its translation is CAWRDGLFAEAFF.

The rearrangement joins TRBV11-2 to TRBJ2-1, with 9 positions matching TRBD2. The CDR3 spans 15 residues. Germline V lookup: CDR1 SGHAT, CDR2 FQNNGV. V was clipped by 4 bases and J by 6 bases; unmatched bases: 7. CDR3: CASSSKGLARNEQFF. Here the CDR3 DNA reads TGTGCCAGCAGCTCAAAGGGACTAGCTCGCAATGAGCAGTTCTTC. Full variable domain (rest looked up from reference TRBV11-2 and TRBJ2-1): EAGVAQSPRYKIIEKRQSVAFWCNPISGHATLYWYQQILGQGPKLLIQFQNNGVVDDSQLPKDRFSAERLKGVDSTLKIQPAKLEDSAVYLCASSSKGLARNEQFFGPGTRLTVL.

The V gene is TRBV9, the J gene TRBJ1-1; the D gene is possibly TRBD1 (5 bases). The germline V gene encodes CDR1 SGDLS and CDR2 YYNGEE. The V end was cut by 4 bases, the J end by 5 bases, with 12 bases between. This CDR3 spans 13 amino acids. The CDR3 bases are TGTGCCAGCAGCCCCGGTTGGGGGACTGAAGCTTTCTTT. Translated: CASSPGWGTEAFF.

The chain joins TRBV10-3 to TRBJ2-1; D is possibly TRBD2 (5 bases). CDR3 length equals 14 residues. The germline V gene has CDR1 ENHRY and CDR2 SYGVKD. V was pared by 8 bases and J by 2 bases, with 13 bases between. The CDR3 DNA follows: TGTGCCATCCAGTCAGCGGCTACCTACAATGAGCAGTTCTTC. This encodes CAIQSAATYNEQFF.

A remark on this clone: Other nucleotide sequences in the sample specify the same CDR3. The chain employs TRBV9 and TRBJ1-5, with D tentatively TRBD1 (6 bases). Germline CDR1 SGDLS, CDR2 YYNGEE. Trimming removed 2 bases at V and 0 bases at J, with 9 bases between. There are 15 residues in the CDR3. The CDR3 region is CASSVQGYSNQPQHF. CDR3 nucleotides: TGTGCCAGCAGCGTTCAGGGGTATAGCAATCAGCCCCAGCATTTT.

The rearrangement links TRBV10-3 to TRBJ1-6, with D uncertain. Trimming left V 0 bases short and J 2 bases short, with 5 bases between. Looked up from germline, CDR1 is ENHRY and CDR2 is SYGVKD. There are 15 residues in the CDR3. The CDR3 DNA follows: TGTGCCATCAGTGAGTCGGGGACCTATAATTCACCCCTCCACTTT. Amino acids: CAISESGTYNSPLHF.

The rearrangement joins TRBV7-2 to TRBJ2-3; 8 nucleotides align to TRBD2. This CDR3 has 18 amino acids. V gave up 1 base and J gave up 2 bases; unmatched junction bases: 11. Germline V gene sequence: CDR1 SGHTA, CDR2 FQGNSA. CDR3 bases: TGTGCCAGCAGCTTAGTCCCGCGGGGTAGCGGGACCACAGATACGCAGTATTTT. It yields the protein CASSLVPRGSGTTDTQYF.

The CDR3 protein is CASSLYLAGRTYEQYF. DNA for the CDR3: TGTGCCAGCAGTTTATATCTGGCAGGGAGGACCTACGAGCAGTACTTC. The chain joins TRBV28 to TRBJ2-7; the D gene is possibly TRBD2 (6 bases). Trimming shortened V by 1 base and J by 2 bases, and 15 bases separated the two germline ends. Germline CDR1 and CDR2: MDHEN and SYDVKM. The CDR3 is 16 amino acids.